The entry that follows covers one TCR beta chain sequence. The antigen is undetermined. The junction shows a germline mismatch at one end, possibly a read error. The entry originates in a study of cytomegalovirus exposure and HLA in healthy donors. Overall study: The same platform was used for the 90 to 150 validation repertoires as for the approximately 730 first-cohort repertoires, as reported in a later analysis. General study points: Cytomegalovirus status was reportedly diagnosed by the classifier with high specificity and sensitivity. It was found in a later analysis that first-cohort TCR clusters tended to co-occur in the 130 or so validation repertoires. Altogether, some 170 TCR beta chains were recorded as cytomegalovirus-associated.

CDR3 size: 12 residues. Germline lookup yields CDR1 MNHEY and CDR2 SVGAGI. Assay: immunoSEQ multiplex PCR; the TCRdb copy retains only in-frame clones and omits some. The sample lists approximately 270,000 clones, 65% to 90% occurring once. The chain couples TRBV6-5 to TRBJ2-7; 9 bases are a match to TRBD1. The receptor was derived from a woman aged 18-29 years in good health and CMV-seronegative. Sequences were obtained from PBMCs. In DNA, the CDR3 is TGTGCCAGCAGTCCACTCCCGGGACAGGGCCGCTTC. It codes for CASSPLPGQGRF.